This T cell receptor (beta chain) originates from a study of cytomegalovirus exposure and HLA in healthy donors. As to this clone: The antigen is unknown.

Study-wide findings and caveats: Researchers had no immune exposure information except CMV serostatus available. TCR beta chains associated with HLA were, in a later analysis, more clonally expanded than equally common others.

As for the donors, each was a healthy bone marrow donor. A multiplex PCR was run with 60 Vbeta primers and 13 Jbeta primers. Measured with immunoSEQ multiplex PCR; TCRdb has only the in-frame clones, and not every one. The sample carries 100,000 to 150,000 clones, about four fifths recorded once. CDR3 length equals 15 residues. Germline V gene lookup returns CDR1 SGHRS and CDR2 YFSETQ. V was trimmed by 5 bases and J by 0 bases, leaving 15 bases between them. Source material: PBMCs. The sequence was obtained from a man aged 18 to 29 in good health and CMV-seronegative. J is TRBJ2-7 and V is TRBV5-1, with D possibly being TRBD1 (5 bases). The CDR3 nucleotides are TGCGCCAGCAGTTCCGGACAAGCCAGCTCCTACGAGCAGTACTTC. Amino acids: CASSSGQASSYEQYF.